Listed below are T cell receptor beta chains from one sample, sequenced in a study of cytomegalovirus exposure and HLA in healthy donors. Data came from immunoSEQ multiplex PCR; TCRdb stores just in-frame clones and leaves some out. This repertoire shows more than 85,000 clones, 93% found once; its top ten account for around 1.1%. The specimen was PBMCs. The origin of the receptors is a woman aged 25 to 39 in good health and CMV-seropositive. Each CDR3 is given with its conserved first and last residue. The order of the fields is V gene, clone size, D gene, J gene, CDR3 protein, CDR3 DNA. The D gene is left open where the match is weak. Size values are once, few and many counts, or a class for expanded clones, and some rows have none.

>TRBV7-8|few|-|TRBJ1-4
CASSPTPFGNTNEKLFF
TGTGCCAGCAGCCCCACCCCTTTCGGGAACACAAATGAAAAACTGTTTTTT
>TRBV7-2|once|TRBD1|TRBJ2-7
CASSWGPGQGDEQYF
TGTGCCAGCAGCTGGGGTCCGGGACAGGGTGACGAGCAGTACTTC
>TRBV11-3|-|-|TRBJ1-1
CASSSTANTEAFF
TGTGCCAGCAGCTCCACAGCGAACACTGAAGCTTTCTTT
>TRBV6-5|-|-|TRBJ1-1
CASSPTRFTEAFF
TGTGCCAGCAGCCCCACCCGGTTCACTGAAGCTTTCTTT
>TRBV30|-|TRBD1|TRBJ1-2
CAWSHSGGNGYTF
TGTGCCTGGAGTCACTCAGGGGGGAATGGCTACACCTTC
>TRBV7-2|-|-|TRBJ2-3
CASSSTRGGGQYF
TGTGCCAGCAGCTCAACTAGAGGAGGTGGGCAGTATTTT
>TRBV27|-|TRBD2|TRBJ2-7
CASTAGVGYEQYF
TGTGCCAGCACAGCGGGAGTGGGCTACGAGCAGTACTTC
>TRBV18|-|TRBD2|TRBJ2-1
CASSPPNSGRAINEQFF
TGTGCCAGCTCACCACCCAATAGCGGGAGGGCCATCAATGAGCAGTTCTTC
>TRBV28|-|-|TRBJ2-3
CASSWGTHSTDTQYF
TGTGCCAGCAGTTGGGGGACACATAGCACAGATACGCAGTATTTT
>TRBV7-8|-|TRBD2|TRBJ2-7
CASSLGEREVGQYF
TGTGCCAGCAGCCTCGGGGAGCGGGAGGTAGGGCAGTACTTC
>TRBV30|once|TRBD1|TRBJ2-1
CAWSRDRLYNEQFF
TGTGCCTGGAGCCGGGACAGGCTTTACAATGAGCAGTTCTTC
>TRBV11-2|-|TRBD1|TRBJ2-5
CASSRGQQETQYF
TGTGCCAGCAGCCGGGGACAGCAAGAGACCCAGTACTTC
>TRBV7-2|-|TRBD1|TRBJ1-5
CASSLGGTGGPQHF
TGTGCCAGCAGCTTAGGGGGGACAGGGGGACCCCAGCATTTT
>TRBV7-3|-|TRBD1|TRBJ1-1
CASSLTPRTGEAFF
TGTGCCAGCAGCTTAACTCCCCGGACAGGTGAGGCTTTCTTT
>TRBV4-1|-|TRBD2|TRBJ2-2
CASSQYTGGNTGELFF
TGCGCCAGCAGCCAATATACGGGAGGGAACACCGGGGAGCTGTTTTTT
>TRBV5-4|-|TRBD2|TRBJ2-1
CASSGTSEINEQFF
TGTGCCAGCAGCGGGACTAGCGAGATCAATGAGCAGTTCTTC
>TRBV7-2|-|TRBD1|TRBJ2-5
CASSLGVGQGEETQYF
TGTGCCAGCAGCTTAGGAGTGGGACAGGGTGAAGAGACCCAGTACTTC
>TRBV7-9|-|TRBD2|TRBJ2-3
CASSISGSPDTQYF
TGTGCCAGCAGCATTAGCGGGAGCCCAGATACGCAGTATTTT
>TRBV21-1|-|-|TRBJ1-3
CASSKLQNPDAGNTIYF
TGTGCCAGCAGCAAGTTACAGAATCCAGACGCTGGAAACACCATATATTTT
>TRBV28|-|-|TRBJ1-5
CASSRSRGSNQPQHF
TGTGCCAGCAGTAGGTCCCGGGGGAGCAATCAGCCCCAGCATTTT
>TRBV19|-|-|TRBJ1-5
CASSMPGFNQPQHF
TGTGCCAGTAGTATGCCAGGGTTCAATCAGCCCCAGCATTTT
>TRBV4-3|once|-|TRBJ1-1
CASSQAPGMDTEAFF
TGCGCCAGCAGCCAAGCCCCGGGAATGGACACTGAAGCTTTCTTT
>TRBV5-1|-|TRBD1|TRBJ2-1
CASSLLLITGGGEQFF
TGCGCCAGCAGCCTCCTGCTAATTACAGGGGGAGGTGAGCAGTTCTTC
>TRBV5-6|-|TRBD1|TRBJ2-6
CASSPGQGVSGANVLTF
TGTGCCAGCAGCCCGGGACAGGGGGTGTCTGGGGCCAACGTCCTGACTTTC
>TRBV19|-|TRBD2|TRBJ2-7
CASSIAGAGPTYEQYF
TGTGCCAGTAGTATAGCGGGAGCGGGACCTACCTACGAGCAGTACTTC
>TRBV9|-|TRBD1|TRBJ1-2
CASSVGTGGNYGYTF
TGTGCCAGCAGCGTAGGTACAGGGGGAAACTATGGCTACACCTTC
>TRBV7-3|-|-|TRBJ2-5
CASSRTIQETQYF
TGTGCCAGCAGCCGCACAATTCAAGAGACCCAGTACTTC
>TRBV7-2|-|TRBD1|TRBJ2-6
CASSFKGQSSGANVLTF
TGTGCCAGCAGCTTCAAGGGACAGAGCTCTGGGGCCAACGTCCTGACTTTC
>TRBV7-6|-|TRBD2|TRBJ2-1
CASSLRLSGSFDEQFF
TGTGCCAGCAGCCTTCGACTAAGCGGGAGTTTCGATGAGCAGTTCTTC